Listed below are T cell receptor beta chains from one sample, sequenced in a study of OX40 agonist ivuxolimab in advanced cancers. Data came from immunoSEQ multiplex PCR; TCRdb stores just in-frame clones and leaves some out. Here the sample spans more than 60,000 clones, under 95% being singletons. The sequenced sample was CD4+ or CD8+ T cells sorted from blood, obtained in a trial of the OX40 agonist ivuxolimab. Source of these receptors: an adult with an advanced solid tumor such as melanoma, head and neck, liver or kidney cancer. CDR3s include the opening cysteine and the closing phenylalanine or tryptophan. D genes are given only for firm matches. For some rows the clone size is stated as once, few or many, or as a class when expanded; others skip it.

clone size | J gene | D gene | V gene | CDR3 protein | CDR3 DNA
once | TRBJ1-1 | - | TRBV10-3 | CAISESVEVAEAFF | TGTGCCATCAGTGAGTCTGTAGAGGTCGCTGAAGCTTTCTTT
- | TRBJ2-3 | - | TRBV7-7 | CASSLDSHTDTQYF | TGTGCCAGCAGCTTGGACAGCCACACAGATACGCAGTATTTT
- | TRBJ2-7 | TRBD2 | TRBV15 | CATSRDKTSGVYEQYF | TGTGCCACCAGCAGAGATAAGACTAGCGGGGTTTACGAGCAGTACTTC
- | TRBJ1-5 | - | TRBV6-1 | CASSRDSNQPQHF | TGTGCCAGCAGCAGAGACAGCAATCAGCCCCAGCATTTT
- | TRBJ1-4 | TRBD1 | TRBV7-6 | CASSLLGGPREKLFF | TGTGCCAGCAGCTTATTAGGGGGCCCGAGAGAAAAACTGTTTTTT
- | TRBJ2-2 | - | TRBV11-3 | CASSLWRRDNTGELFF | TGTGCCAGCAGCTTATGGCGGAGGGACAACACCGGGGAGCTGTTTTTT
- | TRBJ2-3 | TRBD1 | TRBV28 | CASSQQGAGADTQYF | TGTGCCAGCAGTCAACAGGGGGCCGGGGCAGATACGCAGTATTTT
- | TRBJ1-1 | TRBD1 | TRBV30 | CAWSFRDRNTEAFF | TGTGCCTGGAGTTTCCGGGACAGGAACACTGAAGCTTTCTTT
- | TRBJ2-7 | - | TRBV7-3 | CASSRDSEQYF | TGTGCCAGCAGCCGAGACTCCGAGCAGTACTTC
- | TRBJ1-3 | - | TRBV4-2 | CASSQDRQALVRNTIYF | TGTGCCAGCAGCCAAGATCGACAGGCTTTAGTTCGGAACACCATATATTTT
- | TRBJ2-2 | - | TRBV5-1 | CASSLAALASTGELFF | TGCGCCAGCAGCTTGGCAGCCCTTGCTAGCACCGGGGAGCTGTTTTTT
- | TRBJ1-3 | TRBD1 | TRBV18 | CASSPLTGTSGNTIYF | TGTGCCAGCTCACCATTGACAGGGACTTCTGGAAACACCATATATTTT
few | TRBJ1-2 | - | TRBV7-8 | CASSLEEGYGYTF | TGTGCCAGCAGCTTAGAGGAAGGCTATGGCTACACCTTC
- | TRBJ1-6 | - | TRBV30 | CAWSFRGANSPLHF | TGTGCCTGGTCCTTTAGGGGGGCCAATTCACCCCTCCACTTT
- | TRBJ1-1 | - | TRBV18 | CASSPPSGGWGTEAFF | TGTGCCAGCTCACCACCGAGCGGGGGATGGGGTACTGAAGCTTTCTTT
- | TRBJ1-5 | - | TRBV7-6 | CASSLAGGEPQHF | TGTGCCAGCAGCTTGGCAGGCGGGGAGCCCCAGCATTTT
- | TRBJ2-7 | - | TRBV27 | CASSPNSQGWRGSYEQYF | TGTGCCAGCAGTCCCAACTCACAGGGCTGGAGGGGTTCCTACGAGCAGTACTTC
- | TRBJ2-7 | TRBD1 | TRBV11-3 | CASSLGQGFAEQYF | TGTGCCAGCAGCTTAGGACAGGGGTTTGCCGAGCAGTACTTC
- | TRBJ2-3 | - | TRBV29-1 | CSVERLAGDTQYF | TGCAGCGTTGAACGGTTAGCCGGAGATACGCAGTATTTT
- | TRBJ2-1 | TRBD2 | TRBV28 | CASSLRPRLAGVYNEQFF | TGTGCCAGCAGTTTGAGGCCCAGACTAGCGGGGGTTTACAATGAGCAGTTCTTC
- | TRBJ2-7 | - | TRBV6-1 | CASSVQAGYEQYF | TGTGCCAGCAGTGTACAGGCGGGATACGAGCAGTACTTC
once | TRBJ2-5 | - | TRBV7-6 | CASSRPRGGGLQETQYF | TGTGCCAGCAGCCGCCCCCGGGGAGGGGGTCTCCAAGAGACCCAGTACTTC
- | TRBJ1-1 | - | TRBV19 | CASSHSGARTEAFF | TGTGCCAGTAGTCATTCAGGGGCGCGTACTGAAGCTTTCTTT
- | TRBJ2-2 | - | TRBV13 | CASSKQRGGTGELFF | TGTGCCAGCAGCAAGCAGAGGGGGGGAACCGGGGAGCTGTTTTTT
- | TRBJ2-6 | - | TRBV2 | CASSLQGTGANVLTF | TGTGCCAGCAGTTTACAGGGAACTGGGGCCAACGTCCTGACTTTC
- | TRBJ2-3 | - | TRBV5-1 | CASSSSNRGSTESTDTQYF | TGCGCCAGCAGCTCCTCTAATAGGGGGAGTACAGAATCCACAGATACGCAGTATTTT
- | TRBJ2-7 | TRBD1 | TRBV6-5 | CASSYDWTGAYEQYF | TGTGCCAGCAGTTACGACTGGACAGGGGCCTACGAGCAGTACTTC
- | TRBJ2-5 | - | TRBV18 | CASSPPNQETQYF | TGTGCCAGCTCACCACCAAACCAAGAGACCCAGTACTTC
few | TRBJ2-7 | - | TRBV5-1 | CASAPHLGRTPYEQYF | TGCGCCAGCGCCCCACATTTAGGCAGGACACCCTACGAGCAGTACTTC
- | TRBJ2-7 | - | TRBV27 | CASNRVFYEQYF | TGTGCCAGCAACAGGGTTTTCTACGAGCAGTACTTC
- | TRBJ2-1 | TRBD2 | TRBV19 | CASSIVSGDSYNEQFF | TGTGCCAGTAGTATAGTCAGCGGGGACTCCTACAATGAGCAGTTCTTC
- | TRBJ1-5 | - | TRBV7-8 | CASSLALGVSNQPQHF | TGTGCCAGCAGCTTAGCGCTCGGGGTCAGCAATCAGCCCCAGCATTTT
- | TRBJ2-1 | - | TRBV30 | CAWMTGYSYNEQFF | TGTGCCTGGATGACGGGGTACTCCTACAATGAGCAGTTCTTC
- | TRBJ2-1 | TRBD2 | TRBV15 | CATSRRSGGGNEQFF | TGTGCCACCAGCAGGCGCAGCGGGGGGGGTAATGAGCAGTTCTTC
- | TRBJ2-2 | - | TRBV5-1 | CASGPGNLNTGELFF | TGCGCCAGCGGGCCCGGAAACCTGAACACCGGGGAGCTGTTTTTT
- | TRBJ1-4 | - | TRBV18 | CASSPSWGGDEKLFF | TGTGCCAGCTCCCCGTCGTGGGGGGGAGACGAAAAACTGTTTTTT
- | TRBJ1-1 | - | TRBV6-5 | CASSSAGTEAFF | TGTGCCAGCAGTTCGGCGGGCACTGAAGCTTTCTTT
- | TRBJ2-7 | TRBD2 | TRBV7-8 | CASSLTSGGLRSSYEQYF | TGTGCCAGCAGCCTGACTAGCGGGGGCCTCAGGAGCTCCTACGAGCAGTACTTC
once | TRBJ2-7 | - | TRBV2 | CASSVTDTYEQYF | TGTGCCAGCAGTGTGACGGACACCTACGAGCAGTACTTC
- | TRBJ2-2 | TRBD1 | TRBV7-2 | CASSRQGVNTGELFF | TGTGCCAGCAGCCGACAGGGGGTGAACACCGGGGAGCTGTTTTTT
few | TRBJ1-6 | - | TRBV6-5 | CASSYPNSPLHF | TGTGCCAGCAGTTACCCCAATTCACCCCTCCACTTT